Shown below are 22 T cell receptor beta chains from a single sample sequenced in a study of tumor-infiltrating lymphocytes in primary liver carcinoma. Starting material of 400 to 600 ng total RNA yielded TCR beta cDNA via a constant-region primer. Libraries for TCR beta were built through three nested multiplex PCR rounds, which together made up a slightly modified ARM-PCR procedure. TRBV1-TRBV30 forward primers paired with a C-beta reverse primer drove the first two PCR rounds, roughly 9 cycles each. A single record per CDR3 protein comes from TCRdb applying MiXCR to the multiplex PCR reads. The sample holds about 200,000 distinct CDR3 sequences, almost 65% seen once. RNA was extracted from whole blood without cell sorting, alongside germline DNA. Sample: peripheral blood. The source is a woman in her sixties or seventies with primary liver carcinoma and hepatitis B virus infection.

With regard to this clonotype: One junction end disagrees with the germline gene, perhaps due to a read error. The chain recombines TRBV5-5 with TRBJ2-2; TRBD2 matches at 9 bases. CDR1 and CDR2 (germline): SGHKS, YYEKEE (reference sequence). The CDR3 totals 17 residues. CDR3 nucleotides: TGTGCCAGCAGCTTGGGCGGTAGCGGGAGAGGGACCGCGGAGCTGTTTTTT. Translated, it gives CASSLGGSGRGTAELFF.

As to this clonotype: A much larger clone differs by one base, so this may be a read error. This chain uses TRBV6-6 with TRBJ2-7; 8 nucleotides align to TRBD1. CDR1 is MNHNY and CDR2 is SVGAGI in the germline V gene (reference sequence). The CDR3 length is 13 residues. CDR3 sequence (DNA): TGTGCCAGCAGTTATCAGGGGGCTTACGAGCTGTACTTC. Translating gives CASSYQGAYELYF.

This clonotype was found many times. This chain links TRBV11-2 with TRBJ2-3, with D unclear. V was pared by 3 bases and J by 2 bases, with 12 bases between. The CDR3 is 15 amino acids. Germline V gives CDR1 SGHAT, CDR2 FQNNGV. CDR3 nucleotides: TGTGCCAGCAGCTTGCCCCGGGTGGCCACAGATACGCAGTATTTT. Translation: CASSLPRVATDTQYF.

V gene TRBV28 combines with J gene TRBJ1-2; D ambiguous. The CDR3 loop spans 15 amino acids. Germline CDR1 MDHEN, CDR2 SYDVKM. The CDR3 loop is CLSTQAGTENYGYTF. The CDR3 coding sequence is TGTCTCAGCACCCAGGCGGGCACGGAGAACTATGGCTACACCTTC.

This clonotype was counted many times. V is TRBV12-3 or TRBV12-4 and J is TRBJ2-5; D may correspond to TRBD1 or TRBD2 (5 bases each). CDR3 length: 17 residues. Trimming took 2 bases from V and 3 from J, leaving 19 bases between them. The CDR3 nucleotides are TGTGCCAGCAGTTTAATGGGACGAGGGTTACGAAAAGAGACCCAGTACTTC. This sequence encodes CASSLMGRGLRKETQYF.

This rearrangement joins TRBV10-2 to TRBJ1-3; no clear D gene. V was trimmed by 4 bases and J by 3 bases, leaving 10 bases between them. Germline CDR1 WSHSY, CDR2 SAAADI. This CDR3 region has 14 residues. CDR3 DNA sequence: TGCGCCAGCAGTGCTTTCCTTGTTGGAAACACCATATATTTT. Translating it yields CASSAFLVGNTIYF.

Turning to this clonotype: Its ends do not fully match the called genes, so a read error is possible. The genes are TRBV4-2 and TRBJ2-1; 7 positions agree with TRBD2. The CDR3 extends over 15 amino acids. Germline-derived CDR1 and CDR2 are LGHNA and YNFKEQ. CDR3 sequence (DNA): TGTGTCAGCAGCCAAGGACGAGCGGGATACAATGAGCAGTTCTTC. Translated, it gives CVSSQGRAGYNEQFF.

Comment on this clonotype: A read error may be the cause here, since a much bigger clone is one base away. The chain uses TRBV6-5 and TRBJ2-7; 11 bases map to TRBD1. Germline CDR1 is MNHEY and CDR2 is SVGAGI. The CDR3 runs to 13 residues. In DNA, the CDR3 is TGTGTCAGCAGCCAGGACAGGGGGCTCGAGCAGTACTTC. It specifies CVSSQDRGLEQYF.

In its sample, this clonotype was seen once. A clone one base away is much larger, so this may be a read error. The chain carries TRBV4-1 and TRBJ2-3, with D hard to call. V lost 7 bases and J 4 bases, leaving 15 bases between the germline ends. Per germline, CDR1 MGHRA and CDR2 YSYEKL. This CDR3 has 14 amino acids. The CDR3 is CASNVEMPSDTQYF. The CDR3 DNA sequence: TGCGCCAGCAACGTAGAAATGCCTTCAGATACGCAGTATTTT.

This chain connects TRBV28 to TRBJ1-2; no firm D call. The CDR3 is 13 amino acids. The V end lost 7 bases, the J end lost 4 bases, and 13 bases lay between the germline ends. Germline V gene lookup returns CDR1 MDHEN and CDR2 SYDVKM. The DNA for the CDR3 is TGTGCCAGCACTAACGGGGTACTCTATGGCTACACCTTC. This codes for CASTNGVLYGYTF.

This clonotype occurred many times. The rearrangement uses TRBV10-3 and TRBJ1-6, with unresolved D. The CDR3 runs to 15 residues. The germline V gene encodes CDR1 ENHRY and CDR2 SYGVKD. Trimming took 2 bases from V and 7 from J, leaving 12 bases between them. The DNA of the CDR3 is TGTGCCATCAGTGAGATGGATGGAGCAAATTCACCCCTCCACTTT. It translates to CAISEMDGANSPLHF.

Concerning this clonotype: It may be a read error: a sequence one base away is much more abundant. The V gene is TRBV5-5, the J gene TRBJ1-5, with D perhaps matching TRBD1 (5 bases). CDR3 length: 13 residues. Germline V gene data show CDR1 as SGHKS and CDR2 as YYEKEE (reference sequence). CDR3 amino acids: CANSLGPSQPQHF. CDR3 sequence (DNA): TGTGCCAACAGCTTGGGGCCCAGTCAGCCCCAGCATTTT.

Concerning this clonotype: Because it lacks the conserved phenylalanine or tryptophan at the end, this CDR3 is likely a read error. V gene TRBV6-5 combines with J gene TRBJ1-6, with D possibly being TRBD1 (5 bases). Between the trimmed V and J ends, which lost 6 bases and 12 bases, there was a span of 27 bases. This CDR3 has 17 amino acids. From germline, CDR1 is MNHEY and CDR2 SVGAGI. This chain's CDR3 is CASSQSVGVGGNRPLHS. The CDR3 nucleotides are TGTGCCAGCAGCCAGAGTGTGGGCGTTGGGGGTAATCGACCCCTCCACTCT.

The V gene is TRBV13, the J gene TRBJ2-7; no clear D gene. Germline assignment: CDR1 PRHDT and CDR2 FYEKMQ (reference sequence). The CDR3 runs to 15 residues. Trimming shortened V by 5 bases and J by 0 bases, and 14 bases separated the two germline ends. The CDR3 coding sequence is TGTGCCAGCAGCCATAGAGGCCCCCTCTCCTACGAGCAGTACTTC. Translation: CASSHRGPLSYEQYF.

This chain uses TRBV12-3 or TRBV12-4 with TRBJ2-2; TRBD2 is a possible D gene (6 bases). CDR3 length: 15 amino acids. V lost 3 bases and J 5 bases, leaving 13 bases between the germline ends. The CDR3: CASSFGTYSTGELFF. The CDR3 region has the DNA TGTGCCAGCAGTTTCGGGACTTATTCAACCGGGGAGCTGTTTTTT.

This chain links TRBV10-3 with TRBJ1-3; D possibly corresponds to TRBD1 (5 bases). Germline CDR1 and CDR2: ENHRY and SYGVKD. The CDR3 sequence is 14 residues long. The V end was cut by 2 bases, the J end by 5 bases, with 10 bases between. CDR3 loop: CAISEKDIRNTIYF. In DNA, the CDR3 is TGTGCCATCAGTGAGAAGGACATTCGAAACACCATATATTTT.

This clonotype was seen repeatedly, ten times or more. This chain connects TRBV29-1 to TRBJ1-2, with TRBD1 matching 7 bases. CDR1 SQVTM and CDR2 ANQGSEA come from the germline V gene. The CDR3 covers 11 residues. CDR3 in amino acids: CTAGQNYGYTF. For the CDR3, the DNA is TGCACCGCGGGACAGAACTATGGCTACACCTTC.

With regard to this clonotype: With a much larger clone just one base away, this may be a read error. This chain connects TRBV10-3 to TRBJ2-1, with D possibly being TRBD1 (6 bases). Germline assignment: CDR1 ENHRY and CDR2 SYGVKD. This CDR3 contains 13 residues. This chain's CDR3 is CVIRGTGSNEQFF. CDR3 bases: TGTGTCATCAGGGGCACAGGCTCCAATGAGCAGTTCTTC.

Note on this clonotype: At one end, the junction sequence differs from germline, possibly due to a read error. This chain uses TRBV11-2 with TRBJ2-3, with D possibly being TRBD1 (5 bases). The last part of the DNA fits TRBJ2-1 better; the J call may be wrong. The CDR3 has 13 residues. The germline gives CDR1 SGHAT, CDR2 FQNNGV. CDR3 in DNA: TGTGCCTGCCGTCGGATAGGGGTCAATAAGCAGTTCTTC. This encodes CACRRIGVNKQFF.

This clonotype has a count of ten or more. The chain is built from TRBV11-2 and TRBJ2-5; 10 bases align to TRBD1. The length of the CDR3 is 18 residues. V was clipped by 4 bases and J by 4 bases; unmatched bases: 15. Germline CDR1 SGHAT, CDR2 FQNNGV. The CDR3 nucleotides read TGTGCCAGCAGCTCTTACGACAGGGGGCGGGTAGCGGGAGAGACCCAGTACTTC. Its protein is CASSSYDRGRVAGETQYF.

Notes on this clonotype: One end of the junction is discordant with germline, which a read error may explain. The chain carries TRBV11-2 and TRBJ2-7; the match to TRBD2 covers 9 bases. Germline V CDR1 and CDR2: SGHAT, FQNNGV. This CDR3 contains 16 residues. The CDR3 sequence: CASSLLRASGIHEQYF. CDR3 DNA: TGCGCAAGCAGCTTATTAAGGGCTAGCGGGATCCACGAGCAGTACTTC.

This clonotype was detected a few times. The rearrangement joins TRBV5-1 to TRBJ2-3; D uncertain. V dropped 4 bases and J dropped 0 bases, with 12 bases sitting between them. Per germline, CDR1 SGHRS and CDR2 YFSETQ. The CDR3 has 15 amino acids. DNA of the CDR3: TGCGCCAGCAGCGCCGAGACACCCAGCACAGATACGCAGTATTTT. It is translated as CASSAETPSTDTQYF.